This record concerns one T cell receptor beta chain sequence. There is no known antigen for this receptor. The sample holds no much larger clone one base away, and base qualities are not on file. Receptors were amplified or captured by the immunoSEQ multiplex PCR assay. For the multiplex PCR, a mixture combining 60 forward primers for TCR Vbeta segments and 13 reverse primers for TCR Jbeta segments was used. The CDR3 region of rearranged TCR beta genes was amplified from genomic DNA by a multiplex PCR assay. On the Illumina HiSeq System, the amplified TCR beta libraries were sequenced as 87-base-pair reads. Turning to the authors' computational methods: Across the 700 or so repertoires, a later analysis counted approximately 83 million unique TCR beta chains, roughly 11 million of which were shared by at least two donors. Raw reads were error-corrected and collapsed into unique sequences with a nearest-neighbor algorithm that merged closely related sequences to remove PCR and sequencing errors. CDR3 sequences were aligned to IMGT reference sequences to assign V, D and J gene segments. Each retained sequence needed at least a six-nucleotide match to both a V gene segment and a J gene segment. A rearrangement was called productive if the CDR3 had no stop codons and remained in frame with V and J, and every other rearrangement was called non-productive. Following IMGT convention, CDR3 was defined as the stretch from the second conserved V-encoded cysteine to the conserved J-encoded phenylalanine. The earlier analysis of approximately 500 of the donors excluded sequences that lacked an unambiguous match to a single V gene segment. In an earlier analysis of some 590 of the donors, a V segment was called functional when productive rearrangements were above 56.7%, and segregating when the standard deviation between donors exceeded 5%. A statistical classification framework was developed to diagnose cytomegalovirus status using the catalog of TCR beta chain sequences. A later analysis assigned V and J genes by comparing TCR nucleotide sequences with IMGT/GENE-DB human TR gene sequences. In a later analysis, CDR3 sequences and most-parsimonious VDJ recombination scenarios were assigned using the TCRdist pipeline. A later analysis defined each TCR beta chain by its CDR3 amino acid sequence plus V-gene family, and excluded reads lacking a unique V-gene family. To address suspected cross-contamination and a sequencing artifact, a later analysis removed some 620 highly shared, low-generation-probability nucleotide sequences. In a later analysis, a clonal expansion index for each public chain was calculated from normalized within-repertoire ranks of inferred template counts. In a later analysis, generation probabilities were computed with a VDJ recombination model fitted to out-of-frame rearrangements, and the resulting probabilities were checked against IGoR. Hypergeometric tests were used in a later analysis to score TCR-TCR, TCR-HLA and TCR-CMV co-occurrence, with a repertoire-size bias correction applied to the TCR pairs. False discovery rates were estimated in a later analysis by permuting HLA or CMV assignments 20 times. In a later analysis, co-occurring TCRs were grouped using DBSCAN, and TCRdist sequence similarity was added for clustering within HLA-allele-positive subsets. Co-occurrence clustering excluded repertoires with fewer than 30,000 or more than 120,000 public chains, plus five with anomalous nucleotide sharing. What TCRdb holds here is the immuneACCESS table cut down to in-frame rearrangements. Part of the clones is not present; checked against another copy, under half of the missing clones reflect an unresolved V gene, and the others are unexplained. V and J calls plus clone size are reproduced from that table; the DNA served to infer D and trimming. This sample has about 140,000 clones in its table, and 55% to 80% of those were observed once. The top ten clones comprise 13% to 15% of the sample.

The sample belongs to a study of cytomegalovirus exposure and HLA in healthy donors (dated by TCRdb to between 2016 and 2019). Study-wide context: In an earlier analysis of 587 of the donors, around 300 Gb of sequence data and 90 million to 120 million unique TCR beta sequences from 150 million to 200 million T cells were reported. To predict cytomegalovirus infection status, the study combined high-throughput TCR immunosequencing, statistical association of individual TCRs with disease status, and machine learning. An early release that covered fewer than 750 HLA-typed donors contained about 290 gigabases of sequencing data and 75 million to 100 million unique TCR sequences. Genome-wide SNP genotypes for about three fifths of the roughly 700 donors were used in a later genetic analysis, which treated that subset as a discovery cohort. HLA typing covered class I and class II loci at four-digit resolution. All discovery cohort repertoires had been generated using a single sequencing platform. An earlier analysis of nearly 600 of the donors applied high-throughput TCR beta sequencing to assess whether each TCR beta V gene segment acted as functional or pseudogenic. Rather than using new phenotypic data, the later analysis identified candidate immune exposures from TCR beta sequences and from how often those sequences occurred across donors. Four to six DR-DQ haplotypes were handled as single units for association and clustering, since linkage in the cohort was strong. The study was designed to test whether signatures of past pathogen exposure could be identified by cataloging public T cell receptors. On average, roughly 240,000 unique TCR beta nucleotide sequences were sequenced per donor among about 400 genotyped donors of the cohort, with around 19% of those sequences being non-productive. Alongside the repertoire data, information on donor age, sex, ethnicity and CMV serostatus was compiled. Using immunosequencing, the study profiled T cell repertoires from 666 subjects and related those repertoires to cytomegalovirus serostatus. Typing coverage differed by locus: A, B, C, DRB1 and DQB1 were typed in about 620-640 donors, DQA1 in 500 to 550, DPA1 in around 580, and DPB1 in 400 to 480. In addition to the first cohort of 666 subjects, a separate validation cohort of 130 or so different subjects was used. To study patterns of TCR occurrence, a later analysis re-analyzed previously published TCR beta repertoires from just over 650 donors and added high-resolution HLA genotyping. Of the 300 to 500 genotyped donors, roughly 80% were placed in the genetic ancestry cluster associated with self-reported Caucasian donors. What the authors observed across the whole study: According to a later analysis, TCR association rates differed among HLA loci, with DRB1 alleles showing the most associated TCRs and HLA-C alleles showing the fewest. Because counts were too low, approximately 15 rarely observed V segments, including chromosome 9 orphons, were excluded from the earlier analysis of roughly 580 of the donors. An association between a missense DCLRE1C variant and V-gene and J-gene trimming of TCR beta chains was found in a later genetic analysis and replicated in an independent cohort. Compared with the approximately 670-donor mean, donors in an Asian-associated ancestry cluster had fewer N-insertions in productive TCRs, according to a later genetic analysis. In a later analysis, HLA-associated TCR beta chains were found to be more clonally expanded and to have lower generation probabilities than equally common non-associated chains. A total of 150 or so TCR beta chains were listed by the study as associated with cytomegalovirus. Specific HLA alleles were associated with 18,000 or so TCR beta sequences at a false discovery rate of 0.05 in a later analysis. The authors suggested that the approach could potentially be extended to other disease states and immunological phenotypes. When HLA alleles, especially DR and DQ, strongly co-occurred, TCR associations were difficult to assign to individual alleles. In this cohort, only TCR beta chains were sequenced, and detectable features were limited by the absence of alpha or paired-chain data. While some public TCRs were present in many individuals, most TCR sequences turned up only very rarely across donors. In a later analysis, several top co-occurrence clusters were reported to appear linked to parvovirus B19, influenza, CMV and Epstein-Barr virus. Roughly uniform sequencing depth across donors was assumed in presence/absence analyses, although this assumption may not hold. Three of the identified cytomegalovirus-associated TCR beta chains were confirmed in vitro to be specific for cytomegalovirus antigens. Broadly in line with IMGT annotations, most TCR beta V segments showed up in productive rearrangements about 87% or about 30% of the time in an earlier analysis of approximately 640 of the donors. A further reported finding was that TCR beta sequences accurately predicted the HLA-A and HLA-B alleles for most subjects in the first cohort. Most CMV-associated TCR beta chains appeared to be HLA-restricted in a later analysis, and the HLA associations seemed to be driven largely by CMV exposure. Because HLA typing was missing for some donors at each locus, association tests included only the typed subset. The only immune exposure information available for the cohort was CMV serostatus. Correlated functional status among segregating V segments might reflect linkage disequilibrium, but an unknown experimental factor could not be ruled out. A cluster of highly shared sequence variants was judged likely to be a technical artifact of the sequencing pipeline. Some IMGT-functional V segments, including TRBV6-2 and TRBV6-3, could not be told apart with the 87-base-pair reads, so those segments were excluded. Cytomegalovirus status was reported to be diagnosed by the classifier with high specificity and sensitivity in both the original and validation cohorts.

The germline V gene encodes CDR1 SGHVS and CDR2 FNYEAQ. At the junction V is shortened by 0 bases and J by 0 bases, with 6 bases in between. Reading from cysteine to phenylalanine, the CDR3 counts 15 amino acids. Only CDR3 DNA remains: 45 bases, in frame from the first base. In total, 666 healthy bone marrow donors made up the cohort. At the time of sampling, all cohort members were nominally healthy, though unrecorded immune exposures were likely present. CMV serostatus was recorded as positive for just under 300 and negative for about 55% of the 666 cohort members, whereas no CMV serostatus was recorded for the donor in question. A peripheral blood sample was collected from each donor, and TCR beta sequencing was performed on peripheral blood mononuclear cells. The Qiagen DNeasy Blood Extraction Kit was used to extract genomic DNA from the blood cell samples.

This TCR derives from a human donor in good health. The sequence links TRBV7-6 to TRBJ2-1, with no confidently assigned D gene. The sequencing input was PBMCs. The CDR3 region has the sequence CASSLAGSSYNEQFF. Read as DNA, the sequence is TGTGCCAGCAGCTTAGCGGGCAGCTCCTACAATGAGCAGTTCTTC.